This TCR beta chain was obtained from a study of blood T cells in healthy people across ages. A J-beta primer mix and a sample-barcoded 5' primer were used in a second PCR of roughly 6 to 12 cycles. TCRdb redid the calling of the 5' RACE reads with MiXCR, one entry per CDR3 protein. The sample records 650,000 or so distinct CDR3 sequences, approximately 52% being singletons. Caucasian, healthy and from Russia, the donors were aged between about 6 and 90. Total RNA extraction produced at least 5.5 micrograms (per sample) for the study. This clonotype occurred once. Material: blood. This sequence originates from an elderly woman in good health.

CDR3 protein: CASSPPQTGELFF. The CDR3 DNA reads as TGTGCCAGCAGCCCCCCCCAGACCGGGGAGCTGTTTTTT. The V call is TRBV7-9, the J call TRBJ2-2; D is undetermined. The CDR3 contains 13 residues. Trimming pared 5 bases from V and 5 bases from J, leaving 9 bases between. In germline, CDR1 is SEHNR, CDR2 FQNEAQ (reference sequence).